These 4 T cell receptor beta chains came from one sample sequenced in a study of cytomegalovirus exposure and HLA in healthy donors. Primers included in the PCR were 60 Vbeta and 13 Jbeta primers. Assay: immunoSEQ multiplex PCR; the TCRdb copy retains only in-frame clones and omits some. The sample yields about 130,000 clones, around 72% seen once. The sample taken for sequencing was PBMCs. These receptors all come from a human donor in good health.

This clone has more than one count but fewer than ten. CDR3 sequence reads: CASSSWPRGTSYEQYF. The DNA of the CDR3 is TGTGCCAGCAGTTCCTGGCCTCGCGGAACCTCCTACGAGCAGTACTTC. The V gene is TRBV7-3, the J gene TRBJ2-7, with unresolved D. In germline, CDR1 is SGHTA, CDR2 FQGTGA. The germline V and J ends were trimmed by 6 bases and 0 bases, with 18 bases remaining between them. This CDR3 comprises 16 residues.

In this sample, this clone turned up once. The rearrangement uses TRBV30 and TRBJ2-2, with D perhaps matching TRBD2 (6 bases). This CDR3 spans 15 amino acids. Germline CDR1 reads GTSNPN; CDR2 reads SVGIG (reference sequence). V was clipped by 0 bases and J by 5 bases, with 13 bases between them. Here the CDR3 reads CAWSVGTGRTGELFF. The DNA for the CDR3 is TGTGCCTGGAGTGTTGGGACGGGGAGGACCGGGGAGCTGTTTTTT.

V is TRBV6-6 and J is TRBJ2-7; D ambiguous. Looked up from germline, CDR1 is MNHNY and CDR2 is SVGAGI (reference sequence). CDR3 size: 13 residues. V dropped 8 bases and J dropped 4 bases, with 15 bases sitting between them. Here the CDR3 reads CASSNSIKYEQYF. The CDR3 region has the DNA TGTGCCAGCTCGAACAGTATAAAGTACGAGCAGTACTTC.

J is TRBJ1-2 and V is TRBV27; no reliable D call. Germline CDR1 is MNHEY and CDR2 is SMNVEV (reference sequence). This CDR3 has 15 residues. V was shortened by 0 bases and J by 8 bases, with 16 bases between the two germline ends. The CDR3 sequence: CASSLSPTLQGGYTF. For the CDR3, the DNA is TGTGCCAGCAGTTTATCACCGACTCTTCAAGGAGGCTACACCTTC.